This TCR beta chain was recovered during a study of CD8 T cells in Susac syndrome. Reverse transcription of about 0.5 to 1 ug RNA used random hexamers. TCRdb passed the immunoSEQ multiplex PCR reads through MiXCR, listing each CDR3 protein once. In the table there are about 120,000 distinct CDR3 sequences, 94% of which are singletons. Only one count was recorded for this clonotype. Germline V gene sequence: CDR1 MDHEN, CDR2 SYDVKM. The V gene lost 11 bases and the J gene lost 9 bases, with 23 bases spanning the gap. The CDR3 runs to 14 residues. Sequencing used CD4+ T cells from PBMCs. This TCR derives from a human donor in good health. The chain joins TRBV28 to TRBJ2-1; possibly TRBD1 for D (6 bases). The CDR3 DNA sequence: TGTGCCGGTAGTGACGGACAGCGATACCGTGAGCAGTTCTTC. Its translation: CAGSDGQRYREQFF.